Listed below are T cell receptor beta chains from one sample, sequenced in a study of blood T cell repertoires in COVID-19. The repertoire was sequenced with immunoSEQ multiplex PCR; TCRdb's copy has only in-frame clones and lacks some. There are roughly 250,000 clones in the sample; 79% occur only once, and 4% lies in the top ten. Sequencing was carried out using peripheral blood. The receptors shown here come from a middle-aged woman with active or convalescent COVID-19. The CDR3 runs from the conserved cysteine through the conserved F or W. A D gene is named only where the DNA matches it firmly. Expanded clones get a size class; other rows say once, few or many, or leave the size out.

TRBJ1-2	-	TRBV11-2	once	TGTGCCAGCAGCCCCGGGGCGGGGAACTATGGCTACACCTTC	CASSPGAGNYGYTF
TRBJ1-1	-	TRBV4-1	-	TGCGCCAGCAGCCAAGTCCTCGCCGGACAGAGGAACACTGAAGCTTTCTTT	CASSQVLAGQRNTEAFF
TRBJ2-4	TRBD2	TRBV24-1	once	TGTGCCACCAGTGCCGGGAGGGGCCCTCTGGACATTCAGTACTTC	CATSAGRGPLDIQYF
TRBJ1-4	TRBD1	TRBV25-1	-	TGTGCCAGCAGTGAAATGGCAGGGGGCGGTGAAAAACTGTTTTTT	CASSEMAGGGEKLFF
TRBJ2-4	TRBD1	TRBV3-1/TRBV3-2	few	TGTGCCAGCAGCCAACGGACAGGTGGAAACATTCAGTACTTC	CASSQRTGGNIQYF
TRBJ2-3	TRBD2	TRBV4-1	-	TGCGCCAGCAGCCAGGTAGCGGGGCCTAGCACAGATACGCAGTATTTT	CASSQVAGPSTDTQYF
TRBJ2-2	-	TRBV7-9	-	TGTGCCAGCAGCTCCACAAGCACCGGGGAGCTGTTTTTT	CASSSTSTGELFF
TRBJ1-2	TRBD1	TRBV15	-	TGTGCCACCAGCAGAGATATGGGGACAGGGGATAAGCTGGGGGGCTACACCTTC	CATSRDMGTGDKLGGYTF
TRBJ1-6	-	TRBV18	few	TGTGCCAGCTCACCGGATGGGCGACATAATTCACCCCTCCACTTT	CASSPDGRHNSPLHF
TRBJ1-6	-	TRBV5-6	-	TGTGCCAGCAGCTTGGCCACCGACAGTATCTATAATTCACCCCTCCACTTT	CASSLATDSIYNSPLHF
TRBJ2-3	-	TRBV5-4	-	TGTGCCAGCAGCTTGGACCACTTAGGGGGGGCAGATACGCAGTATTTT	CASSLDHLGGADTQYF
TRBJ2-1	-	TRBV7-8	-	TGTGCCAGCAGCTTAAGTGGGGGCGATTACAATGAGCAGTTCTTC	CASSLSGGDYNEQFF
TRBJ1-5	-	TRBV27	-	TGTGCCAGCAGTTTGGAGGGAGATAGCAATCAGCCCCAGCATTTT	CASSLEGDSNQPQHF
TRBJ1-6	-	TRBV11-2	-	TGTGCCAGCAGCCACGGGGGAGACTCACCCCTCCACTTT	CASSHGGDSPLHF
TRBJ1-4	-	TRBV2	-	TGTGCCAGCAGGGCCGAGGAGGGTGGTGAAAAACTGTTTTTT	CASRAEEGGEKLFF
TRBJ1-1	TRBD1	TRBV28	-	TGTGCCAGCAGCACGGACAGGCGCATGAACACTGAAGCTTTCTTT	CASSTDRRMNTEAFF
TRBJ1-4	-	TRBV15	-	TGTGCCACCAGCAGAGCCCAGGGTAAACTGTTTTTT	CATSRAQGKLFF
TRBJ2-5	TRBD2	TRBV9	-	TGTGCCAGCAGCGTAGACACGGGGGGGTCATGGACCCAGTACTTC	CASSVDTGGSWTQYF
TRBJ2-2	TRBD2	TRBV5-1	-	TGCGCCAGCAGCCTCAGTTTCGGGGGGGGCACCGGGGAGCTGTTTTTT	CASSLSFGGGTGELFF
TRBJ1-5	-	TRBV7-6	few	TGTGCCAGCAGCCCAGGCAGTAATCAGCCCCAGCATTTT	CASSPGSNQPQHF
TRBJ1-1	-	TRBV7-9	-	TGTGCCAGCAGCTTATTGACACCCAAAAAAGCTTTCTTT	CASSLLTPKKAFF
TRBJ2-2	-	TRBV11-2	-	TGTGCCAGCAGCCCCCTCGTCTCTGAGAGGACCGGGGAGCTGTTTTTT	CASSPLVSERTGELFF
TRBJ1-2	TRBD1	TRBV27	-	TGTGCCAGCAAACTGGGACAGGGCGACTATGGCTACACCTTC	CASKLGQGDYGYTF
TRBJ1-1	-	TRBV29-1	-	TGCAGCGTTCAGGATCGGAGGGACACTGAAGCTTTCTTT	CSVQDRRDTEAFF
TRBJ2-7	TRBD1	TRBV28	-	TGTGCCAGCAGTCCCGGACAGGGGGCATACGAGCAGTACTTC	CASSPGQGAYEQYF
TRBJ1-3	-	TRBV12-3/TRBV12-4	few	TGTGCCAGCAGTATCAGCTCTGGAAACACCATATATTTT	CASSISSGNTIYF
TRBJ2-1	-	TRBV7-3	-	TGTGCCAGCAGCTCCGAGGGCAATGAGCAGTTCTTC	CASSSEGNEQFF
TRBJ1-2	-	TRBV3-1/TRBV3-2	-	TGTGCCAGCAGCCACGAGTGGCGGGGTCAGTTGGGCTACACCTTC	CASSHEWRGQLGYTF
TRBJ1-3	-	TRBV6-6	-	TGTGCCAGCAGTTGGAAGGACTCTTTCTCTGGAAACACCATATATTTT	CASSWKDSFSGNTIYF
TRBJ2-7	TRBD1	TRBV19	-	TGTGCCAGTACCCAGGCTTTGGGACAGGACTACGAGCAGTACTTC	CASTQALGQDYEQYF
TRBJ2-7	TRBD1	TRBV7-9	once	TGTGCCAGCAGCTTTCCGGGACAGGTGTCCTACGAGCAGTACTTC	CASSFPGQVSYEQYF
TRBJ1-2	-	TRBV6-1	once	TGTGCCAGCAGTGAAGCGAAGAGGTATGGCTACACCTTC	CASSEAKRYGYTF
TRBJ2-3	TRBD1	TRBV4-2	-	TGTGCCAGCAGCCAAGTACAACGGACAGGGACAGATACGCAGTATTTT	CASSQVQRTGTDTQYF
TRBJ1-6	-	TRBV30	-	TGTGCCTGGAGCCCCCTCCGGAGCTCCTATAATTCACCCCTCCACTTT	CAWSPLRSSYNSPLHF
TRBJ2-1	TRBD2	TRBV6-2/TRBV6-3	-	TGTGCCAGCAGCCTTAACCCGACTGGCGGGGGGGACACCTACAATGAGCAGTTCTTC	CASSLNPTGGGDTYNEQFF
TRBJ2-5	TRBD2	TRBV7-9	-	TGTGCCAGCAGCCCTAGCGGGGCCGTTGGGACCCAGTACTTC	CASSPSGAVGTQYF
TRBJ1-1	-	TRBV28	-	TGTGCCAGCAGTTTATTCCTTTTGAACACTGAAGCTTTCTTT	CASSLFLLNTEAFF
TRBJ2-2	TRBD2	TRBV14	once	TGTGCCAGCAGCCAAGACGAAGCGGGGGGGCCTGGCGGGGAGCTGTTTTTT	CASSQDEAGGPGGELFF
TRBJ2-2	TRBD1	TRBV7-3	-	TGTGCCAGCAGCGGATACAGGGGGCGGACCGGGGAGCTGTTTTTT	CASSGYRGRTGELFF
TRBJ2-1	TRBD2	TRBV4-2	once	TGTGCCAGCAGCCGGACTAGACGGAGCTCCTACAATGAGCAGTTCTTC	CASSRTRRSSYNEQFF
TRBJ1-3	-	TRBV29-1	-	TGCAGCGTTGCCCACGAGGCTTCTGGAAACACCATATATTTT	CSVAHEASGNTIYF
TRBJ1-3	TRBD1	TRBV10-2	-	TGCGCCAGCAGTGGGACAGGCTCTGGAAACACCATATATTTT	CASSGTGSGNTIYF
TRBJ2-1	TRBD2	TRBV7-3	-	TGTGCCAGCAGCTCCTCCTTGGGACTAGCGGAGAACAATGAGCAGTTCTTC	CASSSSLGLAENNEQFF
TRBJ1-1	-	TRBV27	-	TGTGCCAGCAGTTTATTTGGGGCGAACACTGAAGCTTTCTTT	CASSLFGANTEAFF
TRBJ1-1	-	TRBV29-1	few	TGCAGCGTTGAAACAGGGCCGGGGGGCACTGAAGCTTTCTTT	CSVETGPGGTEAFF
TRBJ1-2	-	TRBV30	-	TGTGCCTGGAGTGTACATCGGGAAAGTGATGGCTACACCTTC	CAWSVHRESDGYTF
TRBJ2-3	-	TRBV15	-	TGTGCCACCAGCAGAGATCGGCGAGCGTATACGCAGTATTTT	CATSRDRRAYTQYF
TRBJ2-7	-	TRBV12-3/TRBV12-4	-	TGTGCCAGCAGAAGGGACTTATACGAGCAGTACTTC	CASRRDLYEQYF
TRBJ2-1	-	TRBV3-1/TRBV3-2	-	TGTGCCAGCAGCCAAGATAATACGGGGCAGTTCTTC	CASSQDNTGQFF
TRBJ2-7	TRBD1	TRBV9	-	TGTGCCAGCAGATCCTTGGGACAGGGATTCTACGAGCAGTACTTC	CASRSLGQGFYEQYF
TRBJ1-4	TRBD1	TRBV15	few	TGTGCCACCAGCAGGGATACAGGGGGTGGGGAAAAACTGTTTTTT	CATSRDTGGGEKLFF
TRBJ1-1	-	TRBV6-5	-	TGTGCCAGCAGGAGGAACACTGAAGCTTTCTTT	CASRRNTEAFF
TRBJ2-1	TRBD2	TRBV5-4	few	TGTGCCAACAATGTAGCGGGGGAAGGCAATGAGCAGTTCTTC	CANNVAGEGNEQFF
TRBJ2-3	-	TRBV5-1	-	TGCGCCAGCAGCTTGTCTGGCGGTCAGTTCACAGATACGCAGTATTTT	CASSLSGGQFTDTQYF